The rows below give T cell receptor beta chains drawn from one sample of a study of preoperative IRX-2 immunotherapy in early breast cancer. TCRdb keeps only in-frame clones here, not all; method: immunoSEQ multiplex PCR. In the table there are 40,000 to 45,000 clones, approximately 77% of which are singletons. The specimen was tumor tissue, collected after IRX-2 immunotherapy. The receptors were sampled from a human donor with breast cancer. Both conserved end residues are part of each CDR3. The D gene is left open where the match is weak. Expanded clones get a size class; other rows say once, few or many, or leave the size out.

v_gene	j_gene	abundance	d_gene	CDR3aa	CDR3nt
TRBV4-1	TRBJ2-6	NA	NA	CASSQGTASGANVLTF	TGCGCCAGCAGCCAAGGTACGGCCTCTGGGGCCAACGTCCTGACTTTC
TRBV30	TRBJ2-2	NA	TRBD1	CAWSLGQGAAGELFF	TGTGCCTGGAGTCTGGGACAGGGGGCTGCCGGGGAGCTGTTTTTT
TRBV1	TRBJ2-7	NA	NA	CASSQDRLAATYEQYF	TGCGCCAGCAGCCAAGATCGATTAGCGGCTACCTACGAGCAGTACTTC
TRBV7-6	TRBJ2-2	few	NA	CASSVAMGRTGELFF	TGTGCCAGCAGCGTCGCGATGGGGCGGACCGGGGAGCTGTTTTTT
TRBV5-1	TRBJ2-3	NA	NA	CASSVGTPTDTQYF	TGCGCCAGCAGCGTTGGGACACCCACAGATACGCAGTATTTT
TRBV18	TRBJ2-6	NA	NA	CASSPLGGGTGANVLTF	TGTGCCAGCTCACCACTGGGGGGGGGCACTGGGGCCAACGTCCTGACTTTC
TRBV27	TRBJ1-1	NA	NA	CATSDRGGTEAFF	TGTGCCACCAGTGACCGGGGAGGCACTGAAGCTTTCTTT
TRBV6-8	TRBJ2-7	NA	NA	CASEHTFSYEQYF	TGTGCCAGCGAACATACGTTCAGCTACGAGCAGTACTTC
TRBV6-8	TRBJ2-5	many	NA	CASSDLWGPAGETQYF	TGTGCCAGCAGTGACCTTTGGGGGCCGGCGGGAGAGACCCAGTACTTC
TRBV6-9	TRBJ1-4	NA	TRBD1	CASRGGQGLTNEKLFF	TGTGCCAGCAGGGGGGGACAGGGGTTAACTAATGAAAAACTGTTTTTT
TRBV30	TRBJ2-7	NA	TRBD1	CAWNLGDSSYEQYF	TGTGCCTGGAATTTGGGGGACAGTTCCTACGAGCAGTACTTC
TRBV6-8	TRBJ2-3	NA	NA	CASSERTLTDTQYF	TGTGCCAGCAGTGAGAGGACTCTCACAGATACGCAGTATTTT
TRBV7-6	TRBJ2-1	NA	TRBD2	CASSLVGLAGGRSDNEQFF	TGTGCCAGCAGCTTAGTGGGACTAGCGGGAGGAAGATCGGACAATGAGCAGTTCTTC
TRBV6-8	TRBJ1-2	few	TRBD1	CASSYSTGLANYGYTF	TGTGCCAGCAGTTACTCGACAGGGTTAGCTAACTATGGCTACACCTTC
TRBV6-8	TRBJ1-2	NA	NA	CASSYSDSFYGYTF	TGTGCCAGCAGTTACTCTGACAGCTTCTATGGCTACACCTTC
TRBV6-8	TRBJ1-2	NA	TRBD1	CASSSNRGQSGYTF	TGTGCCAGCAGCTCCAACAGGGGGCAAAGTGGCTACACCTTC